This TCR beta chain stems from a study of OX40 agonist ivuxolimab in advanced cancers. Background on the study: In this cohort, patients received ivuxolimab, an agonistic anti-OX40 (CD134) antibody.

The germline V gene encodes CDR1 LNHDA and CDR2 SQIVND (reference sequence). Germline trimming cut 3 bases from V and 5 bases from J; bases unmatched to any gene: 3. The CDR3 contains 13 residues. The method was immunoSEQ multiplex PCR; TCRdb's version includes in-frame clones alone and lacks a portion of them. Counted here are 41,000 or so clones, around four fifths occurring once; the ten biggest clones make up approximately 2.6%. The sequenced sample was CD4+ or CD8+ T cells sorted from blood, obtained in a trial of the OX40 agonist ivuxolimab. This receptor was identified in an adult with an advanced solid tumor such as melanoma, head and neck, liver or kidney cancer. The chain combines TRBV19 with TRBJ2-5; 7 bases are a match to TRBD1. The CDR3 protein is CASSMRTGETQYF. The CDR3 nucleotides are TGTGCCAGTAGTATGAGGACAGGTGAGACCCAGTACTTC.